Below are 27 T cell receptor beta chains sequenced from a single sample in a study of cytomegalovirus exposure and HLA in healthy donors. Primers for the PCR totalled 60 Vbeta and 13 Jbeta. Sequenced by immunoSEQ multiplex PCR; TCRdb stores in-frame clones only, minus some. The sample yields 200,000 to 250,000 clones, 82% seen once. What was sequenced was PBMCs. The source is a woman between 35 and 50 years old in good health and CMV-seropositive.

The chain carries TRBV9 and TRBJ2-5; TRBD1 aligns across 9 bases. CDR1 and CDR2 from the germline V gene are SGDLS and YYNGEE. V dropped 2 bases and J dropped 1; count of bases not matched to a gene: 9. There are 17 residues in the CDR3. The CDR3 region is CASSVVGTGIRQETQYF. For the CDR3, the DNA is TGTGCCAGCAGCGTGGTTGGGACAGGGATCCGCCAAGAGACCCAGTACTTC.

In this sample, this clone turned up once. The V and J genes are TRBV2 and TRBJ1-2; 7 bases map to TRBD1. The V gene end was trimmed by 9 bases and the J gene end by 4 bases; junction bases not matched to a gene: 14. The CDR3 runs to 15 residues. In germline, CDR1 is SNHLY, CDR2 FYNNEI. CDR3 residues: CASSTTGASPYGYTF. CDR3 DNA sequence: TGTGCCAGTAGTACCACAGGGGCTAGCCCCTATGGCTACACCTTC.

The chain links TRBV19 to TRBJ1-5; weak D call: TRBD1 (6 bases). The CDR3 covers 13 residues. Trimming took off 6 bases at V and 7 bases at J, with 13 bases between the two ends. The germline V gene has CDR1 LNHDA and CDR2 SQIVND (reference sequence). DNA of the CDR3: TGTGCCAGTAGAACAGGGAGAGGGCAGCCCCAGCATTTT. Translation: CASRTGRGQPQHF.

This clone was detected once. CDR3 nucleotide sequence: TGTGCCAGCAGTTACCGGGTCGCAATCGAGGGTAATGGCTACACCTTC. It encodes CASSYRVAIEGNGYTF. The chain has TRBV2 and TRBJ1-2; D remains unclear. Germline V gene data show CDR1 as SNHLY and CDR2 as FYNNEI. V was trimmed by 5 bases and J by 6 bases, leaving 22 bases between them. This CDR3 contains 16 residues.

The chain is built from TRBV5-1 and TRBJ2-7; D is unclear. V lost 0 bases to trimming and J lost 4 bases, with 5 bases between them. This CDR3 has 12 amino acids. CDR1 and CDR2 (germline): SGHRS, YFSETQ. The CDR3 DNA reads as TGCGCCAGCAGCTTGGTTCAGTACGAGCAGTACTTC. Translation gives CASSLVQYEQYF.

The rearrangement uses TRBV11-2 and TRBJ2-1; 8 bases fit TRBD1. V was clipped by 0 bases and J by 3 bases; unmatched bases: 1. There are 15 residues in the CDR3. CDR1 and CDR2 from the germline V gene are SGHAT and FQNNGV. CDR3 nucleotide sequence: TGTGCCAGCAGCTTAGAACAGGGGGTCTACAATGAGCAGTTCTTC. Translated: CASSLEQGVYNEQFF.

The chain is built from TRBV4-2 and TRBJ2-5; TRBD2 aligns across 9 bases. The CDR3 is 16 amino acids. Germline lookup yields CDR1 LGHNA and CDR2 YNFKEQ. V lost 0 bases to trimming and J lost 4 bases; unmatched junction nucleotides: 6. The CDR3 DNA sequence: TGTGCCAGCAGCCAAGATGGTAGCGGGGGTGTAGAGACCCAGTACTTC. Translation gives CASSQDGSGGVETQYF.

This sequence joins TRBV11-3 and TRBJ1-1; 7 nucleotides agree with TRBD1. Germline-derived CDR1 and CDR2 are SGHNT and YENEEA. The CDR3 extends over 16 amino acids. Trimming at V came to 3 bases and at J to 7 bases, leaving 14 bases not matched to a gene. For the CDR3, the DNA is TGTGCCAGCAGCTTGAGGGGTGGACAGGCTCACTTTGAAGCTTTCTTT. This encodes CASSLRGGQAHFEAFF. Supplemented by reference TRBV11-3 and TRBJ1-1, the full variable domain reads EAGVVQSPRYKIIEKKQPVAFWCNPISGHNTLYWYLQNLGQGPELLIRYENEEAVDDSQLPKDRFSAERLKGVDSTLKIQPAELGDSAVYLCASSLRGGQAHFEAFFGQGTRLTVV.

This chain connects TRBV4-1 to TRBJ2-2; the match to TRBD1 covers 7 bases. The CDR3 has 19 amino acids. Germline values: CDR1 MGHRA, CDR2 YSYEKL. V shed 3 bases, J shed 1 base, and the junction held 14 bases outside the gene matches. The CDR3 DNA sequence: TGCGCCAGCAGCCAGCTCCACCGTGGGGACAGAGTGAACACCGGGGAGCTGTTTTTT. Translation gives CASSQLHRGDRVNTGELFF.

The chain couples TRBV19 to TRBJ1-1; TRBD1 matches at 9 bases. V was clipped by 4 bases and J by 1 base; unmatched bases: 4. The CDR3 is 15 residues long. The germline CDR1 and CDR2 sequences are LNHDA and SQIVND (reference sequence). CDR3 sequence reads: CASSRGQGPNTEAFF. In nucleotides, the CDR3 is TGTGCCAGTAGTAGGGGACAGGGCCCGAACACTGAAGCTTTCTTT.

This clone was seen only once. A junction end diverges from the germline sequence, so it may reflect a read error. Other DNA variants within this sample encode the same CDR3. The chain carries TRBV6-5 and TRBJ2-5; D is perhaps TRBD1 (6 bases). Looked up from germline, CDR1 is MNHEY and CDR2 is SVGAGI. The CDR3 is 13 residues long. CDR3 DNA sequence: TGTGCTAGCAGACCGGGGACATATGGGGCCCAGTACTTC. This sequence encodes CASRPGTYGAQYF.

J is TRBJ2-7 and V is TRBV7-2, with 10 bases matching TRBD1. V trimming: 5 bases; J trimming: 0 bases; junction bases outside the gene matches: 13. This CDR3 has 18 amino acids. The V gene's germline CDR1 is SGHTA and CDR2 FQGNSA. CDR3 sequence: CASSKAGTGDISSYEQYF. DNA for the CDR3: TGTGCCAGCAGCAAAGCTGGGACAGGGGATATTAGCTCCTACGAGCAGTACTTC.

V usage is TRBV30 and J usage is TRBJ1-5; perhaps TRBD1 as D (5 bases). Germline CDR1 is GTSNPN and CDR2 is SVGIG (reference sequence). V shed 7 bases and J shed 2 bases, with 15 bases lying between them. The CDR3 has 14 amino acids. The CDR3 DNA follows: TGTGCCTCGACCGGGGGGTCGGGCAATCAGCCCCAGCATTTT. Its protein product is CASTGGSGNQPQHF.

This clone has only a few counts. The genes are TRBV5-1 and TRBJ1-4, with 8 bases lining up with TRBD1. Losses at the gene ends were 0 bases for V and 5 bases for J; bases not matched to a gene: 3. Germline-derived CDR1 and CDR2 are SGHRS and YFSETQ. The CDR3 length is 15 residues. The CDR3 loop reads CASSLETGGNEKLFF. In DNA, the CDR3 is TGCGCCAGCAGCTTGGAAACAGGGGGAAATGAAAAACTGTTTTTT.

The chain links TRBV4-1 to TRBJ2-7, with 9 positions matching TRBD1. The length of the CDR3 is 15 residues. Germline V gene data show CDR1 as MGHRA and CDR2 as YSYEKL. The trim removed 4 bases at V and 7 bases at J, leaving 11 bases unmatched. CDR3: CASSRGMGQGREQYF. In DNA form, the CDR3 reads TGCGCCAGCAGCCGGGGAATGGGACAGGGCCGGGAGCAGTACTTC.

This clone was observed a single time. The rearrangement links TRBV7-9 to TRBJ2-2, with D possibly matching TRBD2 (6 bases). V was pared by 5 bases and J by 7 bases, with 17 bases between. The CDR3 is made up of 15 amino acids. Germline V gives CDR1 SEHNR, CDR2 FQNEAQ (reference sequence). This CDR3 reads CASSTPKRRVGELFF. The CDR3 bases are TGTGCCAGCAGCACACCTAAAAGGAGGGTCGGGGAGCTGTTTTTT.

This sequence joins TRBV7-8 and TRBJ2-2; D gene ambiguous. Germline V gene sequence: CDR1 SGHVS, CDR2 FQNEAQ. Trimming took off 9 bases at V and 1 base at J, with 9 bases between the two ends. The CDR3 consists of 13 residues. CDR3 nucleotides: TGTGCCAGTCGCAGGCTGAACACCGGGGAGCTGTTTTTT. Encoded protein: CASRRLNTGELFF. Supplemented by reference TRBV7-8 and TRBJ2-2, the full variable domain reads GAGVSQSPRYKVAKRGQDVALRCDPISGHVSLFWYQQALGQGPEFLTYFQNEAQLDKSGLPSDRFFAERPEGSVSTLKIQRTQQEDSAVYLCASRRLNTGELFFGEGSRLTVL.

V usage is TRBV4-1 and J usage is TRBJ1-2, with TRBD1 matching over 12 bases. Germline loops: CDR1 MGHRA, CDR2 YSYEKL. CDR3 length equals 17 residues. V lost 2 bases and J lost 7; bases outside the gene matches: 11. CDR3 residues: CASSQPSPGQGALGYTF. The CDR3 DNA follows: TGCGCCAGCAGCCAACCCTCTCCGGGACAGGGGGCTCTTGGCTACACCTTC.

DNA of the CDR3: TGTGCCATCAGTGAGTCTACTAGGGTCAATCAGCCCCAGCATTTT. It encodes CAISESTRVNQPQHF. The chain recombines TRBV10-3 with TRBJ1-5; unclear D gene. The CDR3 spans 15 residues. The germline V and J ends were trimmed by 0 bases and 3 bases, with 9 bases remaining between them. Germline V gives CDR1 ENHRY, CDR2 SYGVKD.

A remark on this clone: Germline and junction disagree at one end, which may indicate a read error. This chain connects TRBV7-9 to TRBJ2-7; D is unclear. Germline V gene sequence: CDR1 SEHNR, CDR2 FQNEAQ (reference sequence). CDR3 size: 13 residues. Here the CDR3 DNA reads TGTTCCAGCAGCCCCTCTGCGACTTACGAGCAGTACTTC. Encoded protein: CSSSPSATYEQYF.

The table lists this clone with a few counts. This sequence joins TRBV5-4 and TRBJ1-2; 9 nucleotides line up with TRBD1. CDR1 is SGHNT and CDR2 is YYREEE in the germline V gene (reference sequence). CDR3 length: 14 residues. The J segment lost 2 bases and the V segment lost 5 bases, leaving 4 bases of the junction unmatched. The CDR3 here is CASSGQGRNYGYTF. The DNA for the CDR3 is TGTGCCAGCAGTGGACAGGGGCGAAACTATGGCTACACCTTC.

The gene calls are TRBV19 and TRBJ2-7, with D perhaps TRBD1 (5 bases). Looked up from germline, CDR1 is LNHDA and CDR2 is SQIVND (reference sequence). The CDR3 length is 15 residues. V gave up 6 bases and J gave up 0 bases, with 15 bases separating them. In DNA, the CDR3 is TGTGCCAGTAGGGAAGGACAAGCCGGCTCCTACGAGCAGTACTTC. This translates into CASREGQAGSYEQYF.

CDR3 loop: CASSVDQGISYNEQFF. The CDR3 DNA follows: TGTGCCAGCAGCGTAGATCAGGGTATCTCCTACAATGAGCAGTTCTTC. V gene TRBV9 combines with J gene TRBJ2-1; a weak D match, TRBD1 (5 bases). This CDR3 is built from 16 residues. Trimming shortened V by 0 bases and J by 0 bases, and 10 bases separated the two germline ends. Germline V gene data show CDR1 as SGDLS and CDR2 as YYNGEE.

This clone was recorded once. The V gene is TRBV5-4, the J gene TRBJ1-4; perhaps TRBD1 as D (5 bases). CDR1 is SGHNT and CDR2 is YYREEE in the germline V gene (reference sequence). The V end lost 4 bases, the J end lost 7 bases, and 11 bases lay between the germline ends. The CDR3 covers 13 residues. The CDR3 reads CASSRDSGEKLFF. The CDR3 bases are TGTGCCAGCAGCCGGGACTCGGGTGAAAAACTGTTTTTT.

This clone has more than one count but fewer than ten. This chain's CDR3 is CASTGEGRSTEAFF. CDR3 bases: TGTGCCAGCACCGGGGAGGGTCGGAGCACTGAAGCTTTCTTT. The rearrangement uses TRBV11-3 and TRBJ1-1; unclear D gene. CDR1 and CDR2 from the germline V gene are SGHNT and YENEEA. The CDR3 sequence is 14 residues long. V was trimmed by 7 bases and J by 4 bases, leaving 16 bases between them.

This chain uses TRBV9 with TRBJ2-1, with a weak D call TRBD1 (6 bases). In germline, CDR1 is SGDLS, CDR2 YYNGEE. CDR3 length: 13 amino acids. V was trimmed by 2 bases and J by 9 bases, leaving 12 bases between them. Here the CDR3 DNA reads TGTGCCAGCAGCGTCAGGGTAGGGGGTGAGCAGTTCTTC. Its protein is CASSVRVGGEQFF. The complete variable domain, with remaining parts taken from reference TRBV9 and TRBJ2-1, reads DSGVTQTPKHLITATGQRVTLRCSPRSGDLSVYWYQQSLDQGLQFLIQYYNGEERAKGNILERFSAQQFPDLHSELNLSSLELGDSALYFCASSVRVGGEQFFGPGTRLTVL.

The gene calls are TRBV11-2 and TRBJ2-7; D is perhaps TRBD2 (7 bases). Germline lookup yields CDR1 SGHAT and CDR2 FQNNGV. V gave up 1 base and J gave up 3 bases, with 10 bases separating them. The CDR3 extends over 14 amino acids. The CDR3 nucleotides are TGTGCCAGCAGCTTAGGGGGGGGCTACTACGAGCAGTACTTC. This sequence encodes CASSLGGGYYEQYF. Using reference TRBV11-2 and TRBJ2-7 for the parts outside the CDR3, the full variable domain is EAGVAQSPRYKIIEKRQSVAFWCNPISGHATLYWYQQILGQGPKLLIQFQNNGVVDDSQLPKDRFSAERLKGVDSTLKIQPAKLEDSAVYLCASSLGGGYYEQYFGPGTRLTVT.